These 30 T cell receptor beta chains came from one sample sequenced in a study of immune cell composition in non-small cell lung cancer. Clones were sequenced by immunoSEQ multiplex PCR, and TCRdb holds only the in-frame ones, with some missing. The table has 13,000 to 15,000 clones, around 69% seen once; the top ten hold about 7.5%. Sequenced sample: lung tumor tissue. The receptors were gathered from a human donor with non-small cell lung cancer.

This chain joins TRBV7-2 and TRBJ1-1; D remains ambiguous. Germline V gene sequence: CDR1 SGHTA, CDR2 FQGNSA. This CDR3 has 12 amino acids. Between the trimmed V and J ends, which lost 3 bases and 1 base, there was a span of 3 bases. CDR3 in amino acids: CASSFRNTEAFF. CDR3 nucleotide sequence: TGTGCCAGCAGCTTTCGGAACACTGAAGCTTTCTTT.

This chain joins TRBV9 and TRBJ2-3, with TRBD2 matching over 8 bases. The CDR3 runs to 16 residues. V shed 4 bases, J shed 2 bases, and the junction held 9 bases outside the gene matches. The V gene's germline CDR1 is SGDLS and CDR2 YYNGEE. This chain's CDR3 is CASSFSLGLATDTQYF. The DNA of the CDR3 is TGTGCCAGCAGCTTCTCCCTCGGACTAGCCACAGATACGCAGTATTTT.

This clone was seen once. The rearrangement links TRBV12-5 to TRBJ1-5, with 9 bases identical to TRBD1. From germline, CDR1 is LGHNT and CDR2 FRNRAP. The J segment lost 2 bases and the V segment lost 3 bases, leaving 8 bases of the junction unmatched. The CDR3 is 17 amino acids. CDR3: CASGLSTRTGGNQPQHF. In nucleotides, the CDR3 is TGTGCTAGTGGTTTATCCACCAGGACAGGGGGCAATCAGCCCCAGCATTTT. Full variable domain (missing parts from reference TRBV12-5 and TRBJ1-5): DARVTQTPRHKVTEMGQEVTMRCQPILGHNTVFWYRQTMMQGLELLAYFRNRAPLDDSGMPKDRFSAEMPDATLATLKIQPSEPRDSAVYFCASGLSTRTGGNQPQHFGDGTRLSIL.

This clone was counted only a few times. As DNA, the CDR3 is TGTGCCAGCAGCTCATCGACAGGGTCCCACGAGCAGTACTTC. Its translation: CASSSSTGSHEQYF. The chain employs TRBV5-6 and TRBJ2-7, with 7 bases that match TRBD1. The CDR3 is 14 residues long. V dropped 3 bases and J dropped 5; count of bases not matched to a gene: 8. Germline V gene data show CDR1 as SGHDT and CDR2 as YYEEEE.

CDR3 sequence: CASSITSGRDGYTF. The CDR3 bases are TGTGCCAGTAGTATAACATCAGGGAGGGATGGCTACACCTTC. The chain carries TRBV19 and TRBJ1-2; possible D gene TRBD1, 5 bases. This CDR3 contains 14 residues. CDR1 LNHDA and CDR2 SQIVND come from the germline V gene (reference sequence). Trimming removed 2 bases from V and 6 bases from J, with 13 bases in between.

The chain links TRBV10-3 to TRBJ2-5, with a possible D match to TRBD2 (6 bases). The V gene lost 6 bases and the J gene lost 5 bases, with 16 bases spanning the gap. The CDR3 contains 14 residues. Germline CDR1 is ENHRY and CDR2 is SYGVKD. CDR3 amino acids: CAIRDGGSQETQYF. CDR3 nucleotides: TGTGCCATCAGGGACGGGGGTTCCCAGGAGACCCAGTACTTC.

The V gene is TRBV7-6, the J gene TRBJ2-7, with 8 bases fitting TRBD2. CDR1 and CDR2 (germline): SGHVS, FNYEAQ. J lost 3 bases, V lost 5 bases, and 9 bases had no gene match. This CDR3 comprises 15 residues. This CDR3 reads CASSPTGAGGYEQYF. In nucleotides, the CDR3 is TGTGCCAGCAGCCCCACCGGGGCGGGGGGCTACGAGCAGTACTTC. Drawing the rest from reference TRBV7-6 and TRBJ2-7, the complete variable domain is GAGVSQSPRYKVTKRGQDVALRCDPISGHVSLYWYRQALGQGPEFLTYFNYEAQQDKSGLPNDRFSAERPEGSISTLTIQRTEQRDSAMYRCASSPTGAGGYEQYFGPGTRLTVT.

This chain joins TRBV7-2 and TRBJ2-7, with a tentative D call TRBD2 (5 bases). Germline CDR1 SGHTA, CDR2 FQGNSA. The ends were cut back, 2 bases at V and 4 bases at J, with 6 bases in the middle. This CDR3 comprises 12 residues. The CDR3 sequence: CASSLRGYEQYF. CDR3 DNA sequence: TGTGCCAGCAGCTTACGGGGTTACGAGCAGTACTTC.

The chain is built from TRBV7-3 and TRBJ2-4; D perhaps matches TRBD1 (6 bases). The CDR3 is 16 residues long. Germline CDR1 is SGHTA and CDR2 is FQGTGA. Trimming took 5 bases from V and 4 from J, leaving 18 bases between them. In nucleotides, the CDR3 is TGTGCCAGCAGCCCCCAGGGGACGGGTACTAAAAACATTCAGTACTTC. Translated: CASSPQGTGTKNIQYF.

This clone was observed a single time. The chain employs TRBV5-1 and TRBJ2-7; possibly TRBD2 for D (6 bases). Germline V CDR1 and CDR2: SGHRS, YFSETQ. The CDR3 has 14 residues. Trimming shortened V by 4 bases and J by 1 base, and 12 bases separated the two germline ends. CDR3 in DNA: TGCGCCAGCAGCCGGACCGGGACTTCCTACGAGCAGTACTTC. It encodes CASSRTGTSYEQYF.

This clone was observed a handful of times. This rearrangement joins TRBV11-2 to TRBJ1-1, with TRBD1 as a possible D gene (5 bases). The germline V and J ends were trimmed by 5 bases and 3 bases, with 16 bases remaining between them. The CDR3 spans 15 residues. Germline V gene data show CDR1 as SGHAT and CDR2 as FQNNGV. CDR3 DNA sequence: TGTGCCAGCAGCACCCATACGTCAGGGTACACTGAAGCTTTCTTT. It translates to CASSTHTSGYTEAFF.

A few counts support this clone. The chain has TRBV7-9 and TRBJ2-7; no clear D. Germline V gives CDR1 SEHNR, CDR2 FQNEAQ (reference sequence). CDR3 length: 11 amino acids. V was pared by 5 bases and J by 6 bases, with 8 bases between. In DNA, the CDR3 is TGTGCCAGCAGCAACATTCGCGAGCAGTACTTC. Its protein product is CASSNIREQYF.

In its sample, this clone ranks as medium-sized. V gene TRBV12-5 combines with J gene TRBJ1-3, with D unresolved. This CDR3 region has 11 residues. The germline V gene encodes CDR1 LGHNT and CDR2 FRNRAP. V was shortened by 8 bases and J by 3 bases, with 5 bases between the two germline ends. CDR3 residues: CASRGGNTIYF. The CDR3 region has the DNA TGTGCTAGTCGCGGTGGAAACACCATATATTTT.

This clone was detected once. The V and J genes are TRBV5-6 and TRBJ1-1, with D perhaps TRBD1 (6 bases). Germline loops: CDR1 SGHDT, CDR2 YYEEEE. The CDR3 length is 12 residues. V lost 3 bases to trimming and J lost 5 bases, with 8 bases between them. CDR3 residues: CASSWQGTEAFF. CDR3 bases: TGTGCCAGCAGCTGGCAGGGGACTGAAGCTTTCTTT. Looking up the rest from reference TRBV5-6 and TRBJ1-1 gives the full variable domain: DAGVTQSPTHLIKTRGQQVTLRCSPKSGHDTVSWYQQALGQGPQFIFQYYEEEERQRGNFPDRFSGHQFPNYSSELNVNALLLGDSALYLCASSWQGTEAFFGQGTRLTVV.

This sequence joins TRBV15 and TRBJ2-1; 8 bases map to TRBD2. The junction had 15 bases not matched to a gene; V was cut back by 8 bases and J by 0 bases. From germline, CDR1 is LNHNV and CDR2 YYDKDF (reference sequence). This CDR3 spans 18 amino acids. CDR3 protein: CATQGSPGTRSSYNEQFF. The CDR3 region has the DNA TGTGCCACCCAAGGGAGTCCCGGGACTAGGAGCTCCTACAATGAGCAGTTCTTC.

The rearrangement uses TRBV7-9 and TRBJ2-5; 12 bases line up with TRBD2. The CDR3 loop spans 15 amino acids. The germline V gene has CDR1 SEHNR and CDR2 FQNEAQ (reference sequence). The junction had 0 bases not matched to a gene; V was cut back by 2 bases and J by 2 bases. This CDR3 reads CASSLLAGGQETQYF. CDR3 nucleotides: TGTGCCAGCAGCTTACTAGCGGGGGGGCAAGAGACCCAGTACTTC.

The genes are TRBV6-1 and TRBJ2-7; D is perhaps TRBD2 (7 bases). Germline V lookup: CDR1 MNHNS, CDR2 SASEGT. The CDR3 has 19 amino acids. The V gene lost 0 bases and the J gene lost 1 base, with 22 bases spanning the gap. The CDR3 DNA is TGTGCCAGCAGTGAAGCGTGGAACTTGGGGGGGGCTATTTCCTACGAGCAGTACTTC. It translates to CASSEAWNLGGAISYEQYF.

This clone occurred once. The J gene is TRBJ1-2, the V gene TRBV18, with D unresolved. The length of the CDR3 is 15 residues. Trimming took 6 bases from V and 1 from J, leaving 15 bases between them. Germline V gene data show CDR1 as KGHSH and CDR2 as LQKENI. The CDR3 region is CASSREGDYNYGYTF. The CDR3 DNA reads as TGTGCCAGCTCCCGGGAGGGAGACTATAACTATGGCTACACCTTC.

J is TRBJ2-3 and V is TRBV29-1; 7 bases match TRBD2. Germline V gene sequence: CDR1 SQVTM, CDR2 ANQGSEA. The CDR3 covers 16 residues. J was trimmed by 4 bases and V by 4 bases; bases with no gene match: 14. The CDR3 sequence: CSVGGAPGLSADTQYF. CDR3 nucleotides: TGCAGCGTTGGTGGAGCGCCGGGACTATCGGCAGATACGCAGTATTTT.

This rearrangement joins TRBV4-1 to TRBJ2-7, with 11 bases matching TRBD2. CDR1 and CDR2 (germline): MGHRA, YSYEKL. This CDR3 is 17 amino acids long. The trim removed 1 base at V and 0 bases at J, leaving 5 bases unmatched. The CDR3 is CASSQGPSGGFSYEQYF. DNA for the CDR3: TGCGCCAGCAGCCAAGGGCCTAGCGGGGGGTTCTCCTACGAGCAGTACTTC.

Concerning this clone: Relative to the germline gene, one junction end is altered; a read error may explain this. This rearrangement joins TRBV6-5 to TRBJ2-7; 9 nucleotides match TRBD1. The CDR3 runs to 16 residues. Germline values: CDR1 MNHEY, CDR2 SVGAGI. CDR3 loop: CASSSAGTGITYEQCF. As DNA, the CDR3 is TGTGCCAGCAGTTCAGCAGGGACAGGGATTACCTACGAGCAGTGCTTC.

The chain couples TRBV14 to TRBJ1-4, with D unclear. The CDR3 sequence is 13 residues long. CDR1 and CDR2 from the germline V gene are SGHDN and FVKESK. The CDR3 loop is CDGWTPLREKLFF. CDR3 DNA: TGTGACGGGTGGACTCCTTTGCGGGAAAAACTGTTTTTT.

The genes are TRBV7-2 and TRBJ1-6; D uncertain. The CDR3 is made up of 16 amino acids. Germline lookup yields CDR1 SGHTA and CDR2 FQGNSA. V was trimmed by 3 bases and J by 0 bases, leaving 9 bases between them. The CDR3: CASSFTASSYNSPLHF. DNA of the CDR3: TGTGCCAGCAGCTTTACAGCAAGCTCCTATAATTCACCCCTCCACTTT.

This clone was observed a handful of times. The rearrangement joins TRBV6-5 to TRBJ1-6; TRBD1 aligns across 9 bases. Germline V gene data show CDR1 as MNHEY and CDR2 as SVGAGI. V gave up 0 bases and J gave up 10 bases; unmatched junction bases: 7. This CDR3 spans 16 amino acids. In DNA form, the CDR3 reads TGTGCCAGCAGTTACTCTTGGACGGGACAGGGATCACCCCTCCACTTT. Translated, it gives CASSYSWTGQGSPLHF.

The chain combines TRBV9 with TRBJ2-3; D not certain. CDR1 SGDLS and CDR2 YYNGEE come from the germline V gene. Deletions cut 4 bases from V and 2 bases from J, with 5 bases between. The CDR3 contains 12 residues. The chain's CDR3 is CASSRLTDTQYF. The CDR3 nucleotides read TGTGCCAGCAGCCGACTCACAGATACGCAGTATTTT.

This clone was observed a single time. The V and J genes are TRBV5-1 and TRBJ1-5, with 10 bases lining up with TRBD1. The CDR3 sequence is 17 residues long. Germline loops: CDR1 SGHRS, CDR2 YFSETQ. Germline trimming cut 4 bases from V and 5 bases from J; bases unmatched to any gene: 12. In DNA, the CDR3 is TGCGCCAGCAGCCCCGACGGGACCGGGACAGGGGATCAGCCCCAGCATTTT. This encodes CASSPDGTGTGDQPQHF.

There are a few counts of this clone. The V and J genes are TRBV7-9 and TRBJ2-5, with TRBD2 matching over 8 bases. The CDR3 is 13 amino acids. The germline V gene encodes CDR1 SEHNR and CDR2 FQNEAQ (reference sequence). The J segment lost 2 bases and the V segment lost 6 bases, leaving 2 bases of the junction unmatched. As DNA, the CDR3 is TGTGCCAGCAGTATAGCGGGGCAAGAGACCCAGTACTTC. The encoded protein is CASSIAGQETQYF.

This chain connects TRBV4-2 to TRBJ2-7, with 9 bases fitting TRBD2. Unmatched junction bases numbered 18, after V lost 3 bases and J lost 6 bases. Germline loops: CDR1 LGHNA, CDR2 YNFKEQ. CDR3 size: 18 residues. The CDR3 DNA follows: TGTGCCAGCAGCCAGCTTAAGCCTAGCGGGGAGGGGGGGGGCGAGCAGTACTTC. Translating it yields CASSQLKPSGEGGGEQYF.

This chain links TRBV27 with TRBJ1-1; 9 nucleotides match TRBD1. This CDR3 contains 14 residues. Germline CDR1 reads MNHEY; CDR2 reads SMNVEV (reference sequence). With 5 bases clipped from V and 6 bases from J, the junction kept 7 bases outside the gene matches. CDR3 amino acids: CASSPLGQGAEAFF. Written as DNA, the CDR3 is TGTGCCAGCAGTCCCCTGGGACAGGGCGCTGAAGCTTTCTTT.

The rearrangement links TRBV19 to TRBJ1-1; D unclear. Germline assignment: CDR1 LNHDA and CDR2 SQIVND (reference sequence). The CDR3 has 13 amino acids. V lost 2 bases and J lost 1, with 5 bases in between. As DNA, the CDR3 is TGTGCCAGTAGTATATCAGGGAACACTGAAGCTTTCTTT. This codes for CASSISGNTEAFF.